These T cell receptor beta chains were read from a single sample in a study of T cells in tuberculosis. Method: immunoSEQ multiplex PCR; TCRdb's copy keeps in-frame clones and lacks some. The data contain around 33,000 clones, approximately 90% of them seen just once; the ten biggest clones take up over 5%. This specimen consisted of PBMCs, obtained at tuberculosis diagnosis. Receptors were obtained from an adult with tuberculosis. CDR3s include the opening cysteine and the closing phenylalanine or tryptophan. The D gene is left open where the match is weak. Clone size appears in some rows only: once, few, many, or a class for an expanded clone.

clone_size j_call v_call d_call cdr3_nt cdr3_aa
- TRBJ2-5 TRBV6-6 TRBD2 TGTGCCAGCACCGTAGCGGGGGAGAAAGAGACCCAGTACTTC CASTVAGEKETQYF
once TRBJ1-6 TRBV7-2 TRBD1 TGTGCCAGCAGCTCGGGACAGGGGGATTCACCCCTCCACTTT CASSSGQGDSPLHF
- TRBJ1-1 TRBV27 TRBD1 TGTGCCAGCACAGGGGGTTCGGGGTACACTGAAGCTTTCTTT CASTGGSGYTEAFF
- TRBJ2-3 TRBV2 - TGTGCCAGCAGTGAGCGGGGATGGGGGGATACGCAGTATTTT CASSERGWGDTQYF
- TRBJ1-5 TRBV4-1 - TGCGCCAGCAGCCAAGAGACTATTCATCAGCCCCAGCATTTT CASSQETIHQPQHF
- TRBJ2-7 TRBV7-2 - TGTGCCAGCAGCTTAGAAACAGGGTCCTACGAGCAGTACTTC CASSLETGSYEQYF
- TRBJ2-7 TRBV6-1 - TGTGCCAGCAGTGATGTCACGGGCGAGCAGTACTTC CASSDVTGEQYF
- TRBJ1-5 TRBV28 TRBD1 TGTGCCAGCAGTTGGGGGACAGTCAACCAGCCCCAGCATTTT CASSWGTVNQPQHF
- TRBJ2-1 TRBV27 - TGTGCCAGCAGTTCCACTAGGAATGAGCAGTTCTTC CASSSTRNEQFF
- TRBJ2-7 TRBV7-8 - TGTGCCAGCAGCTTGGACGGGGTAGTCACCTACGAGCAGTACTTC CASSLDGVVTYEQYF
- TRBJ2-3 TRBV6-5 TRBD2 TGTGCCAGCAGATTCAGCGGGGGAGCGGCAGATACGCAGTATTTT CASRFSGGAADTQYF
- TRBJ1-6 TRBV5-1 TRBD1 TGCGCCAGCAGGATTGGACAGGGGCCGAATTCACCCCTCCACTTT CASRIGQGPNSPLHF
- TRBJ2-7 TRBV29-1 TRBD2 TGCAGCGTCGCTAGCGGAGGTATCAACGAGCAGTACTTC CSVASGGINEQYF
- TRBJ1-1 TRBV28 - TGTGCCAGCAGTTTCTTGGAGGATGGGGACACTGAAGCTTTCTTT CASSFLEDGDTEAFF
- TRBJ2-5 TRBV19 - TGTGCCAGCCGCGGGGCAGACCAAGAGACCCAGTACTTC CASRGADQETQYF
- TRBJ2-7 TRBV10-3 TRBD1 TGTGCCGCCAAAGACAGGGGAGCCGAGCAGTACTTC CAAKDRGAEQYF
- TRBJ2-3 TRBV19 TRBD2 TGTGCCAGTAGCACTGGGGGACTAGCAGCAGATACGCAGTATTTT CASSTGGLAADTQYF
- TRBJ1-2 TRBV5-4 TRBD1 TGTGCCAGCGCCCGAACAGGGGGCTATGGCTACACCTTC CASARTGGYGYTF
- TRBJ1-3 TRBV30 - TGTGCCTGGAGCCCGGCGGCTGACGCCATATATTTT CAWSPAADAIYF
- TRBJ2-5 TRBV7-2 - TGTGCCAGCAGGAAGACTGAGGTGGAGACCCAGTACTTC CASRKTEVETQYF
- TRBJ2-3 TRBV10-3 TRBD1 TGTGCCATCAAACTGACAGGGGCCAGCACAGATACGCAGTATTTT CAIKLTGASTDTQYF
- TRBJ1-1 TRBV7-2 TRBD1 TGTGCCAGCAGCTTGGGACAGGGGAACACTGAAGCTTTCTTT CASSLGQGNTEAFF
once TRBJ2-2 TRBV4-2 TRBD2 TGTGCCAGCAGCCCCTTAGGTAGCGGGGGGGCCGGGGAGCTGTTTTTT CASSPLGSGGAGELFF
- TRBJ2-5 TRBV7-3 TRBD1 TGTGCCAGCAGTTCGGACAGGACCGAGACCCAGTACTTC CASSSDRTETQYF
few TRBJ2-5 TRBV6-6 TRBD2 TGTGCCAGCAGTTTAGCGAGCGGGGAAGAGACCCAGTACTTC CASSLASGEETQYF
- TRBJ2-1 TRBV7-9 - TGTGCCAGCTCCTTGGGCAAGCAGTTCTTC CASSLGKQFF
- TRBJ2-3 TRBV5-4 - TGTGCCAGCAGCTTGAAAGGCAGGTCAACAGATACGCAGTATTTT CASSLKGRSTDTQYF
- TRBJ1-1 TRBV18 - TGTGCCAGCTCCCAGGGACATAACACTGAAGCTTTCTTT CASSQGHNTEAFF
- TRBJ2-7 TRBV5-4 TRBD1 TGTGCCAGCAGCTTGGGAGGGACAGGCTCCTACGAGCAGTACTTC CASSLGGTGSYEQYF
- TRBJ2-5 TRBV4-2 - TGTGCCAGCAGCCCAGGTCAGGGAAAAGAGACCCAGTACTTC CASSPGQGKETQYF
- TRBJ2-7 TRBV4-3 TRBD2 TGCGCCAGCAGCCAAGGTTTAGCGGGGGCCTACGAGCAGTACTTC CASSQGLAGAYEQYF
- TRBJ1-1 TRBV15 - TGTGCCACCAGCAGGGGGCAAGACACTGAAGCTTTCTTT CATSRGQDTEAFF